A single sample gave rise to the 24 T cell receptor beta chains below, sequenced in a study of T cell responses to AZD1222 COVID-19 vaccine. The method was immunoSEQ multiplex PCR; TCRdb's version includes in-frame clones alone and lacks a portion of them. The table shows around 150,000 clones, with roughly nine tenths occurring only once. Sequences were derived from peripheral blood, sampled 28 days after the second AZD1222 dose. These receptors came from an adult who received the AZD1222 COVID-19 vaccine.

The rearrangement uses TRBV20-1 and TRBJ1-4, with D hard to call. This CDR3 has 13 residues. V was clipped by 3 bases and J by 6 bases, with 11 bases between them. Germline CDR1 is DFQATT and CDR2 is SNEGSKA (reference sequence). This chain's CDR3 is CSASLGYDEKLFF. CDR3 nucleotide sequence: TGCAGTGCTAGTTTGGGGTACGATGAAAAACTGTTTTTT.

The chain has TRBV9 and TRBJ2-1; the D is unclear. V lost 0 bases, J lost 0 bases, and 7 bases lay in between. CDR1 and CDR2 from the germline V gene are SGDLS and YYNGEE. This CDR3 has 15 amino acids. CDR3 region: CASSVAGFSYNEQFF. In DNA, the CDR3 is TGTGCCAGCAGCGTAGCGGGCTTCTCCTACAATGAGCAGTTCTTC.

The CDR3 DNA is TGCGCCAGCAGCCATTCCTTGGGCACACGGGCCTACGAGCAGTACTTC. It codes for CASSHSLGTRAYEQYF. The chain employs TRBV4-1 and TRBJ2-7; D unclear. Germline values: CDR1 MGHRA, CDR2 YSYEKL. V dropped 3 bases and J dropped 2 bases, with 17 bases sitting between them. This CDR3 is built from 16 residues.

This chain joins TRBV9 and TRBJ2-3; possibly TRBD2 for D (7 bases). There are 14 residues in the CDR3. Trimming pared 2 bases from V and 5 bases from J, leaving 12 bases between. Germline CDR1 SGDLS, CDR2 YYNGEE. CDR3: CASSVTGGKDTQYF. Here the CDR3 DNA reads TGTGCCAGCAGCGTGACGGGGGGCAAAGATACGCAGTATTTT.

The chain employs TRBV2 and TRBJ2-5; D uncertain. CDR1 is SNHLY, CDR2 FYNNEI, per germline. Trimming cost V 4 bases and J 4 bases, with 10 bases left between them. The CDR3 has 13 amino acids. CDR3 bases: TGTGCCAGCAGTGTCAGCTCGCGAGAGACCCAGTACTTC. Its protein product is CASSVSSRETQYF.

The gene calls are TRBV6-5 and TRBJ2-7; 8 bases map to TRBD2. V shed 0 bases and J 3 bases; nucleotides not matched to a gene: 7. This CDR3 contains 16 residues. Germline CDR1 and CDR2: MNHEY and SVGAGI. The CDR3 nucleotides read TGTGCCAGCAGTTACTCTCGGGGGGGTTGGGGCTACGAGCAGTACTTC. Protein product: CASSYSRGGWGYEQYF.

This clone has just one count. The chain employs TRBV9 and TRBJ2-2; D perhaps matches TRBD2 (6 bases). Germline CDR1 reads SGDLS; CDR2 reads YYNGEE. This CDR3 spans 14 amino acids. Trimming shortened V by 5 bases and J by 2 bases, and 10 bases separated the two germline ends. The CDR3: CASSYGTNTGELFF. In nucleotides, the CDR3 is TGTGCCAGCAGTTACGGGACTAACACCGGGGAGCTGTTTTTT.

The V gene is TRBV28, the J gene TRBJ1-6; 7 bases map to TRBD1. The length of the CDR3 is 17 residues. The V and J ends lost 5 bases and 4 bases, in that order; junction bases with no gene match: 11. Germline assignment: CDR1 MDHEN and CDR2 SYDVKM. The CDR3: CASSMIWDRGYNSPLHF. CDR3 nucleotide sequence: TGTGCCAGCAGTATGATCTGGGACAGAGGATATAATTCACCCCTCCACTTT. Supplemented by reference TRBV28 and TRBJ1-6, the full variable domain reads DVKVTQSSRYLVKRTGEKVFLECVQDMDHENMFWYRQDPGLGLRLIYFSYDVKMKEKGDIPEGYSVSREKKERFSLILESASTNQTSMYLCASSMIWDRGYNSPLHFGNGTRLTVT.

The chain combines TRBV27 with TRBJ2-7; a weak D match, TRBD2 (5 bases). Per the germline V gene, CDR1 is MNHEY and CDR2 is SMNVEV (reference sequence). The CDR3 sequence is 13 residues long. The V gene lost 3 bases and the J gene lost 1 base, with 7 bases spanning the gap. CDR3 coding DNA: TGTGCCAGCAGTTTCGGGAAGTCCTACGAGCAGTACTTC. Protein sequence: CASSFGKSYEQYF.

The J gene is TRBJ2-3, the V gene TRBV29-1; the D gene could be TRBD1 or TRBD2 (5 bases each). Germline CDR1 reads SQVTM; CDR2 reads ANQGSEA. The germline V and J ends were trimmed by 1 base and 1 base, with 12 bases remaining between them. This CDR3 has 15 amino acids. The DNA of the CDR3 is TGCAGCGTTGAAGGGGGTTTGGGGGGCACAGATACGCAGTATTTT. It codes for CSVEGGLGGTDTQYF.

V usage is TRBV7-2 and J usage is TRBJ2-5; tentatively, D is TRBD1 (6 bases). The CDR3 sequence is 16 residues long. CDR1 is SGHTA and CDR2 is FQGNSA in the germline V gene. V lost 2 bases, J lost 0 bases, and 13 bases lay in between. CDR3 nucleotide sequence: TGTGCCAGCAGCTTATTACCGACAGGCTACCAAGAGACCCAGTACTTC. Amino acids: CASSLLPTGYQETQYF.

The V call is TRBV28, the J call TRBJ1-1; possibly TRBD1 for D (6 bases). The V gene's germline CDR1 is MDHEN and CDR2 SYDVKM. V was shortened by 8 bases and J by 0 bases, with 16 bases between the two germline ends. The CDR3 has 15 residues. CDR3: CASLGGTPMNTEAFF. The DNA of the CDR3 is TGTGCCAGCCTCGGAGGGACACCGATGAACACTGAAGCTTTCTTT.

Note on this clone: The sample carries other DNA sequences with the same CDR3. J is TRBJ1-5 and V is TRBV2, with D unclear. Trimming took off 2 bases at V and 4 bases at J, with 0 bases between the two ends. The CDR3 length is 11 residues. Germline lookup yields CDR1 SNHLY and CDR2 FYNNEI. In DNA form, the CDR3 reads TGTGCCAGCAGTGAAAATCAGCCCCAGCATTTT. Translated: CASSENQPQHF.

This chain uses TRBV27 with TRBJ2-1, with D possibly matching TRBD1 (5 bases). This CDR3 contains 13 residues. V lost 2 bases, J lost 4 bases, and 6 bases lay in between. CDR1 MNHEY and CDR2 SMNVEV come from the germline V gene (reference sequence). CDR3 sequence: CASSLGAYNEQFF. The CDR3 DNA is TGTGCCAGCAGTTTAGGGGCGTACAATGAGCAGTTCTTC.

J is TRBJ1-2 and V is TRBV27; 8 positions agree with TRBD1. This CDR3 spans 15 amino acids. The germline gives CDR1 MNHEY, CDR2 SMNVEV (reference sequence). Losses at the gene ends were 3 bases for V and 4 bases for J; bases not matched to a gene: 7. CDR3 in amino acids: CASSFGVDRAYGYTF. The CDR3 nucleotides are TGTGCCAGCAGTTTTGGGGTGGACAGGGCCTATGGCTACACCTTC.

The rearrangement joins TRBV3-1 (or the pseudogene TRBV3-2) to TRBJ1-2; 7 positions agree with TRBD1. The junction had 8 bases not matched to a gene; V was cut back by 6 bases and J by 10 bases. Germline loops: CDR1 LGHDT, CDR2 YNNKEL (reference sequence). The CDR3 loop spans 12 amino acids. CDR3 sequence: CASSHRQGDYTF. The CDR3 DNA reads TGTGCCAGCAGTCATAGACAGGGCGACTACACCTTC.

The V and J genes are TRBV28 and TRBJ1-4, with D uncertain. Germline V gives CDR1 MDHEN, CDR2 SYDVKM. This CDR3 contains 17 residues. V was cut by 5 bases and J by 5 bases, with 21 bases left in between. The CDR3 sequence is CASSPAPLQRRNEKLFF. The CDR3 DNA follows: TGTGCCAGCAGTCCAGCCCCCTTACAGCGACGAAATGAAAAACTGTTTTTT.

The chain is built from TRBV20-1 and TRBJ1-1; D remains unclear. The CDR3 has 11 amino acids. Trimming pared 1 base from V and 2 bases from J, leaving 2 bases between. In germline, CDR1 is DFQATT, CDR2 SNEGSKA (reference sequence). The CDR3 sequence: CSARVNTEAFF. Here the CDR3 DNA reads TGCAGTGCTAGAGTCAACACTGAAGCTTTCTTT.

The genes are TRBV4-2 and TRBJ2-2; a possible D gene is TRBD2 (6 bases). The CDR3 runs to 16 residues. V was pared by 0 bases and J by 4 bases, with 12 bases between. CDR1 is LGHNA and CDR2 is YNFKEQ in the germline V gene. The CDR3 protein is CASSQDAGWSTGELFF. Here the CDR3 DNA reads TGTGCCAGCAGCCAAGATGCGGGATGGAGCACCGGGGAGCTGTTTTTT.

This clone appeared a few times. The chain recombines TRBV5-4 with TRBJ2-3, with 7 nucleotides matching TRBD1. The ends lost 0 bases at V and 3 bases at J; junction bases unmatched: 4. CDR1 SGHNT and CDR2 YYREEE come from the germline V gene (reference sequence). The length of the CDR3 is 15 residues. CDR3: CASSLDRGLTDTQYF. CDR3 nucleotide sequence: TGTGCCAGCAGCTTGGATAGGGGGCTTACAGATACGCAGTATTTT.

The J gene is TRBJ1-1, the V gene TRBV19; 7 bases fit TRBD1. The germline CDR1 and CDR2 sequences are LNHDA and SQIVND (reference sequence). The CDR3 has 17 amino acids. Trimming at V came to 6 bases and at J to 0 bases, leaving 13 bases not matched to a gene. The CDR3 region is CASSRTGRGRMNTEAFF. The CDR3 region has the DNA TGTGCCAGTAGCAGAACGGGGAGGGGGCGCATGAACACTGAAGCTTTCTTT.

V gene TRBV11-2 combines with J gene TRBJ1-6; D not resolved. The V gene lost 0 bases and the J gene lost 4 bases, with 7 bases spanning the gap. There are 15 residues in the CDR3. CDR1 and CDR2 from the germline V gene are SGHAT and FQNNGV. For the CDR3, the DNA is TGTGCCAGCAGCTTAGACCCTGGGTATAATTCACCCCTCCACTTT. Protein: CASSLDPGYNSPLHF.

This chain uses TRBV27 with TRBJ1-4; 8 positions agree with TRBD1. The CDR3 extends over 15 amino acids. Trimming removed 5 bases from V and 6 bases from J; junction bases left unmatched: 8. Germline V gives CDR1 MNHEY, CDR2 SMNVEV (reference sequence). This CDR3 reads CASSPFPGGDEKLFF. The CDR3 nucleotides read TGTGCCAGCAGTCCTTTCCCAGGGGGCGATGAAAAACTGTTTTTT. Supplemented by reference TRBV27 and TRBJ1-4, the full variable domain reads EAQVTQNPRYLITVTGKKLTVTCSQNMNHEYMSWYRQDPGLGLRQIYYSMNVEVTDKGDVPEGYKVSRKEKRNFPLILESPSPNQTSLYFCASSPFPGGDEKLFFGSGTQLSVL.

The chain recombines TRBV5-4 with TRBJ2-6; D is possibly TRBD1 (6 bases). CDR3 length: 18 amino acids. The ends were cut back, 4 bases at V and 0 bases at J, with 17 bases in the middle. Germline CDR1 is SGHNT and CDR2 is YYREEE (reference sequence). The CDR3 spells CASSSNRDTYSGANVLTF. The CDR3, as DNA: TGTGCCAGCAGCAGTAACCGGGACACCTACTCTGGGGCCAACGTCCTGACTTTC. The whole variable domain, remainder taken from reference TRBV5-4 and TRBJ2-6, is ETGVTQSPTHLIKTRGQQVTLRCSSQSGHNTVSWYQQALGQGPQFIFQYYREEENGRGNFPPRFSGLQFPNYSSELNVNALELDDSALYLCASSSNRDTYSGANVLTFGAGSRLTVL.